The clone carrying this TCR beta chain was seen only a few times. One entry per CDR3 protein results from TCRdb running MiXCR on the 5' RACE reads. The data show approximately 510,000 distinct CDR3 sequences, with roughly 22% seen just once and about 16% held by the top ten. This specimen belongs to a study of T cells after yellow fever vaccination. This clonotype was obtained from a man younger than 35 who received the YFV17D yellow fever vaccine. The input for sequencing was PBMCs, taken 20 to 25 days after the first yellow fever vaccination.

The CDR3 here is CSGQWGVTPGELFF. CDR3 DNA sequence: TGCAGCGGGCAATGGGGAGTAACGCCGGGGGAGCTGTTTTTT. The rearrangement links TRBV29-1 to TRBJ2-2; TRBD2 is a possible D gene (5 bases). V dropped 7 bases and J dropped 8 bases, with 20 bases sitting between them. Germline CDR1 is SQVTM and CDR2 is ANQGSEA. This CDR3 spans 14 amino acids.